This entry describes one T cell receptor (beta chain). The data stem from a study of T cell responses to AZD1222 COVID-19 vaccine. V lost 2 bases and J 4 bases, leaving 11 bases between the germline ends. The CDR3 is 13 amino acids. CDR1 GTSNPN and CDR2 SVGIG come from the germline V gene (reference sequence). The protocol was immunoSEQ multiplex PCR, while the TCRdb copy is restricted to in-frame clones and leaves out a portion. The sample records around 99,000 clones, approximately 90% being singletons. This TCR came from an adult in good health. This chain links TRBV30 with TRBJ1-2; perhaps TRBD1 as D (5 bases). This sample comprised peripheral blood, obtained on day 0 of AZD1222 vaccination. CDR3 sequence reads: CAWSPEGSYGYTF. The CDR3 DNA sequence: TGTGCCTGGAGTCCCGAGGGGAGCTATGGCTACACCTTC.